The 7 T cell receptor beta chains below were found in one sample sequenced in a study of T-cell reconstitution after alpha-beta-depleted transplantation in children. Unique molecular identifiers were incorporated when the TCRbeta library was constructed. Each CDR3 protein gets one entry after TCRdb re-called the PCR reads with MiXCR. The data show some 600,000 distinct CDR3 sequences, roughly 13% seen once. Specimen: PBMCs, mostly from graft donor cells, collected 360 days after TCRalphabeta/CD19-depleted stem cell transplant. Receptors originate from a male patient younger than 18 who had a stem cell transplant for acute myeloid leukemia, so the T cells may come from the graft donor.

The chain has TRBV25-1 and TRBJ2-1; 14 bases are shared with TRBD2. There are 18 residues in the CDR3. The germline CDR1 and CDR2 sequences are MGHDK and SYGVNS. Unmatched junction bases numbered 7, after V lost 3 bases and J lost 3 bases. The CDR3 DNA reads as TGTGCCAGCAGTGACCCGAGACTAGCGGGAGGGATCTACAATGAGCAGTTCTTC. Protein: CASSDPRLAGGIYNEQFF.

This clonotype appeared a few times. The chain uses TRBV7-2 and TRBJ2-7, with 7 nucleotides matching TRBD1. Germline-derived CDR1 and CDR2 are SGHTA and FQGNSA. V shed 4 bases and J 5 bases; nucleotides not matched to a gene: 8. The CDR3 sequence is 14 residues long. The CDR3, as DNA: TGTGCCAGCAGCTCCCCGACAGGGTGGAACGAGCAGTACTTC. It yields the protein CASSSPTGWNEQYF.

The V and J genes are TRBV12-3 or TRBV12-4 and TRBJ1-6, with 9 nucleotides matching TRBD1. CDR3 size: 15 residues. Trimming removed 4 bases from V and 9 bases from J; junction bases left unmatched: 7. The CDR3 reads CASSSAGTGISPLHF. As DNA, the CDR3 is TGTGCCAGCAGTTCGGCCGGGACAGGGATTTCACCCCTCCACTTT.

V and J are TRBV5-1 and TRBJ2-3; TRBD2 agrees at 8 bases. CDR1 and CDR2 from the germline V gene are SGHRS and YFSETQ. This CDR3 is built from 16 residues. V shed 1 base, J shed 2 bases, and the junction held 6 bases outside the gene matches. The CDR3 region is CASSLRLAGHTDTQYF. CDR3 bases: TGCGCCAGCAGCTTGCGCCTAGCGGGTCACACAGATACGCAGTATTTT.

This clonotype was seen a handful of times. CDR3 residues: CASSLSPEEYTIYF. CDR3 bases: TGTGCCAGCAGTTTATCCCCAGAGGAATACACCATATATTTT. The gene calls are TRBV28 and TRBJ1-3; unclear D gene. Trimming cost V 1 base and J 8 bases, with 12 bases left between them. Germline assignment: CDR1 MDHEN and CDR2 SYDVKM. The CDR3 covers 14 residues.

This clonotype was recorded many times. The CDR3 is CSARVVTDTQYF. DNA of the CDR3: TGCAGTGCTAGAGTGGTCACAGATACGCAGTATTTT. The chain joins TRBV20-1 to TRBJ2-3; D not resolved. CDR1 and CDR2 from the germline V gene are DFQATT and SNEGSKA (reference sequence). V was cut by 1 base and J by 2 bases, with 4 bases left in between. CDR3 length equals 12 residues.

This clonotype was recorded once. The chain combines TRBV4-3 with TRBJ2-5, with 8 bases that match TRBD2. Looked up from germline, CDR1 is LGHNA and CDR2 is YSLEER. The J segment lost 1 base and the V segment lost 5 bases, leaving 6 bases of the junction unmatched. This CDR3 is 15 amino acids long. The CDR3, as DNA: TGCGCCAGCAGCAAAGTTACTAGCGGCCAAGAGACCCAGTACTTC. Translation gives CASSKVTSGQETQYF.